This T cell receptor beta chain appears in the sequencing data of a study of blood T cell repertoires in COVID-19. Germline V lookup: CDR1 SNHLY, CDR2 FYNNEI. V lost 6 bases, J lost 6 bases, and 28 bases lay in between. The CDR3 has 18 amino acids. The authors' processing: The assay estimated nucleated cells by amplifying reference gene primers. Repertoires were generated with immunoSEQ multiplex PCR, while TCRdb's copy carries only in-frame clones and drops some. V and J calls plus clone size are reproduced from that table; the DNA served to infer D and trimming. The sample comprises 110,000 to 150,000 clones, 60% to 80% of which are singletons, and about 9% rests with the top ten.

Sequenced material: peripheral blood. The chain combines TRBV2 with TRBJ2-3; D is unclear. The sequence was obtained from a man aged 50-60 years with active or convalescent COVID-19. CDR3 protein: CASRDLPWRFKDVDTQYF. CDR3 nucleotide sequence: TGTGCCAGCAGAGACCTGCCCTGGCGGTTCAAGGATGTGGATACGCAGTATTTT.